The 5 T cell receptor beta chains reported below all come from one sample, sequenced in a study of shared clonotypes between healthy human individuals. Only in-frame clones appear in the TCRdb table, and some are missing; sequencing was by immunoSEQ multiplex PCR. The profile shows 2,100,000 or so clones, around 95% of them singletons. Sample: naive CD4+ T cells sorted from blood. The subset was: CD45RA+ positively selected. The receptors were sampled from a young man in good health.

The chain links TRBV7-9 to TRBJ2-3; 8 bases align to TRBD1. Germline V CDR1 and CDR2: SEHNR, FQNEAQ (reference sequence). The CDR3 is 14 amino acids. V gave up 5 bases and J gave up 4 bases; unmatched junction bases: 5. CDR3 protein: CASSIQGAADTQYF. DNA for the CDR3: TGTGCCAGCAGCATTCAGGGGGCCGCAGATACGCAGTATTTT.

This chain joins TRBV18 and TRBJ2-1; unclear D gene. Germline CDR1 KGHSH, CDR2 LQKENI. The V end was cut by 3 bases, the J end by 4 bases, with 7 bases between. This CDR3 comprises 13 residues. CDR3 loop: CASSPTEYNEQFF. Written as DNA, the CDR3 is TGTGCCAGCTCACCCACAGAATACAATGAGCAGTTCTTC. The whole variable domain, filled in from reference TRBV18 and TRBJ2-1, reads NAGVMQNPRHLVRRRGQEARLRCSPMKGHSHVYWYRQLPEEGLKFMVYLQKENIIDESGMPKERFSAEFPKEGPSILRIQQVVRGDSAAYFCASSPTEYNEQFFGPGTRLTVL.

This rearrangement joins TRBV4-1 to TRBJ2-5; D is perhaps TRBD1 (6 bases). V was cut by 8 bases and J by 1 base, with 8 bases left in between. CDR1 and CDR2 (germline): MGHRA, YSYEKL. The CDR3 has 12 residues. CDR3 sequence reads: CASGQSQETQYF. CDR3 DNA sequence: TGCGCCAGCGGACAGAGCCAAGAGACCCAGTACTTC.

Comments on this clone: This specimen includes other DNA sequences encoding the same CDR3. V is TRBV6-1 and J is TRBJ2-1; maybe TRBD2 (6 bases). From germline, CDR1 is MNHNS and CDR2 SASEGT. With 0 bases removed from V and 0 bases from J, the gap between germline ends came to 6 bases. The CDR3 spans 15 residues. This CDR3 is CASSEAGGSYNEQFF. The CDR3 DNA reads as TGTGCCAGCAGTGAAGCGGGGGGCTCCTACAATGAGCAGTTCTTC.

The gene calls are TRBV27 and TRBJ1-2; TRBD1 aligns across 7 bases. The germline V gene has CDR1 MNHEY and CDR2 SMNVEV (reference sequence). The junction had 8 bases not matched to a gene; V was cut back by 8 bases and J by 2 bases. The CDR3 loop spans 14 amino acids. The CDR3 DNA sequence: TGTGCCAGCGGACTGACAGGGCCCAACTATGGCTACACCTTC. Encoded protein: CASGLTGPNYGYTF.